This T cell receptor beta chain was documented in a study of control samples from healthy donors and cancer patients. The CDR3 covers 16 residues. V dropped 4 bases and J dropped 4 bases, with 17 bases sitting between them. Per germline, CDR1 MGHRA and CDR2 YSYEKL. The data were produced by immunoSEQ multiplex PCR, yet TCRdb's version contains in-frame clones alone and is incomplete. Of approximately 60,000 clones listed, just over 90% were seen once; the top ten hold 0.95% to 1.5%. This chain uses TRBV4-1 with TRBJ1-3; the D is unclear. The sequencing input was PBMCs. The source is a woman aged 50 to 60 with colorectal cancer. The CDR3 bases are TGCGCCAGCAGCCCCGCGGACCGCCGGCGGGGAAACACCATATATTTT. As protein: CASSPADRRRGNTIYF.